This T cell receptor (beta chain) is from a study of T cell responses to AZD1222 COVID-19 vaccine. Study-level findings and limits: Spike-wide coverage was observed for vaccine-associated CD4 TCRs, with dominant responses at 160-218 and 743-854.

With respect to this clone: Its antigen is undetermined.

Data came from immunoSEQ multiplex PCR; TCRdb stores just in-frame clones and leaves some out. The table shows some 200,000 clones, with 85% to 95% occurring only once. The CDR3 is 13 amino acids. V gave up 7 bases and J gave up 7 bases, with 16 bases separating them. Per germline, CDR1 LNHDA and CDR2 SQIVND (reference sequence). The chain recombines TRBV19 with TRBJ1-2; no clear D. The TCR originated in an adult in good health. Sequencing was performed on peripheral blood, taken on day 0 of AZD1222 vaccination. The CDR3 loop is CASTLRGPAGYTF. Written as DNA, the CDR3 is TGTGCCAGTACCTTAAGAGGGCCCGCTGGCTACACCTTC.